This section outlines one TCR beta chain sequence together with its context. Its antigen remains unknown. TCRdb fed the reads into MiXCR, producing one record per CDR3 protein. This table has about 920,000 distinct CDR3 sequences, roughly 30% appearing once. This sample is drawn from a study of T cell repertoires in cytomegalovirus infection. Study at large: Recently identified HLA-C-restricted CMV epitopes were used, and well-studied HLA-B-restricted CMV epitopes were used as well. Public TCR beta signature analysis indicated the presence of both CMV infection and matching HLA type.

Germline V gene lookup returns CDR1 SGDLS and CDR2 YYNGEE. Trimming pared 4 bases from V and 3 bases from J, leaving 17 bases between. This CDR3 contains 15 residues. Study-wide findings and caveats: The ex vivo response was dominated by HLA-C-restricted CMV-specific TCR beta clonotypes.

The V call is TRBV9, the J call TRBJ2-7, with D possibly being TRBD1 (6 bases). This material consisted of cultured CD8+ T cells from PBMCs, taken from culture after CMV antigen stimulation. This sequence was found in a human donor in good health (CMV status not recorded). Some clones in this sample may be carry-over from other donors' samples. The CDR3 loop reads CASSPYSGTLYEQYF. CDR3 DNA: TGTGCCAGCAGCCCCTATTCCGGGACACTCTACGAGCAGTACTTC.